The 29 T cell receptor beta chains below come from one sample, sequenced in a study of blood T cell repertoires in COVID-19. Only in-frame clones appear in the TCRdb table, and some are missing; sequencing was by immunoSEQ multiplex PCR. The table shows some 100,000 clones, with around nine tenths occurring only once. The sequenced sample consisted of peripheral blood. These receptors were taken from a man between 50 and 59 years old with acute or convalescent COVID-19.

The CDR3 sequence is CASSLQGPQPQHF. The CDR3 DNA reads TGCGCCAGCAGCTTGCAGGGCCCCCAGCCCCAGCATTTT. The V gene is TRBV5-1, the J gene TRBJ1-5, with D possibly matching TRBD1 (5 bases). CDR1 is SGHRS, CDR2 YFSETQ, per germline. The CDR3 has 13 amino acids. V shed 1 base and J shed 7 bases, with 9 bases lying between them.

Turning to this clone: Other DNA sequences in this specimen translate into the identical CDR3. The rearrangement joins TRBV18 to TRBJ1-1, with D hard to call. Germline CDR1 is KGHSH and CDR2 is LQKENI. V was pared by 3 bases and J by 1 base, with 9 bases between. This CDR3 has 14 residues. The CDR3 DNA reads TGTGCCAGCTCACCTATTACTAGGAACACTGAAGCTTTCTTT. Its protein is CASSPITRNTEAFF.

CDR3 region: CASRRSNTEAFF. The CDR3 coding sequence is TGTGCCAGCAGACGGTCAAACACTGAAGCTTTCTTT. The chain recombines TRBV2 with TRBJ1-1; D gene uncertain. The V and J ends lost 6 bases and 2 bases respectively, with 7 bases between them. Germline CDR1 is SNHLY and CDR2 is FYNNEI. CDR3 length: 12 residues.

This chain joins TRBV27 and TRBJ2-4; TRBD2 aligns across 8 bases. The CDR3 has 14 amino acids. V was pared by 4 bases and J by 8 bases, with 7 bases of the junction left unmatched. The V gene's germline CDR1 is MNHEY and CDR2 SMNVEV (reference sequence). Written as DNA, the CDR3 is TGTGCCAGCAGTTCTTGGACTAGCTCTGACATTCAGTACTTC. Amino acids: CASSSWTSSDIQYF.

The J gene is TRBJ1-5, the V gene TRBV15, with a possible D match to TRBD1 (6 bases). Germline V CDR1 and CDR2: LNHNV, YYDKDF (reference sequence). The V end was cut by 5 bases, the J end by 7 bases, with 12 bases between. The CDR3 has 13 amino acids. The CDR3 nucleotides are TGTGCCACCAGCCTCCCAGGGGACCAGCCCCAGCATTTT. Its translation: CATSLPGDQPQHF.

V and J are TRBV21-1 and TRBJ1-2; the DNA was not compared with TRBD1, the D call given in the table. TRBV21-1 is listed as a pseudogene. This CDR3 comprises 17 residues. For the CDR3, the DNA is TGTGCCAGCAGCAAAGTTTTTAAGGGGTGGGTATACTATGGCTACACCTTC. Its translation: CASSKVFKGWVYYGYTF.

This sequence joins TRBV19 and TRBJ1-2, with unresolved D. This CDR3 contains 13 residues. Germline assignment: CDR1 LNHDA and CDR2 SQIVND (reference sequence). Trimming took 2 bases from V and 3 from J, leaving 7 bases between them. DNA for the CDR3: TGTGCCAGTAGTATAAACAGAGACTATGGCTACACCTTC. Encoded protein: CASSINRDYGYTF.

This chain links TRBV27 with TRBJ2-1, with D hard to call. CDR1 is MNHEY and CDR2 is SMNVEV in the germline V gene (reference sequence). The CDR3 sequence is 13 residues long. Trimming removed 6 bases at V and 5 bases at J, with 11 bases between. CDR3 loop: CASSPLTNNEQFF. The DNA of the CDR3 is TGTGCCAGCAGCCCACTAACTAACAATGAGCAGTTCTTC.

CDR3 residues: CASSVGAGGERETQYF. DNA of the CDR3: TGTGCCAGCAGCGTAGGAGCGGGAGGAGAAAGAGAGACCCAGTACTTC. The genes are TRBV9 and TRBJ2-5; 9 bases are a match to TRBD2. The CDR3 extends over 16 amino acids. From germline, CDR1 is SGDLS and CDR2 YYNGEE. V was pared by 0 bases and J by 4 bases, with 7 bases of the junction left unmatched. The full variable domain, completed using reference TRBV9 and TRBJ2-5, is DSGVTQTPKHLITATGQRVTLRCSPRSGDLSVYWYQQSLDQGLQFLIQYYNGEERAKGNILERFSAQQFPDLHSELNLSSLELGDSALYFCASSVGAGGERETQYFGPGTRLLVL.

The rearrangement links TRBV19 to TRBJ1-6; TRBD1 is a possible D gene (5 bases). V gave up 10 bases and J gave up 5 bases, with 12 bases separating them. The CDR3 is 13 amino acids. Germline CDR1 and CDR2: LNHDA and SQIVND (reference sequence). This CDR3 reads CATTGQNNSPLHF. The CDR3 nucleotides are TGTGCCACCACCGGACAAAATAATTCACCCCTCCACTTT.

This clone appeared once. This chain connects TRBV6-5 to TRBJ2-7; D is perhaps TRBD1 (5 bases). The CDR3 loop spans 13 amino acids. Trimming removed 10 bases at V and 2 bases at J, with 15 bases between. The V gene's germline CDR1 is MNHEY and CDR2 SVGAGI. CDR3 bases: TGTGCCACTACCAGGGAAAGCCCCTACGAGCAGTACTTC. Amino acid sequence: CATTRESPYEQYF.

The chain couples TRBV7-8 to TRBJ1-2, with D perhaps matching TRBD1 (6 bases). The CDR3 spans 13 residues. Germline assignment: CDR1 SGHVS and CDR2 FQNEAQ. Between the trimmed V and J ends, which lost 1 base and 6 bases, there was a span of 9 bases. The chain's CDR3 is CASSLETGHGYTF. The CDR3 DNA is TGTGCCAGCAGCTTAGAAACAGGGCATGGCTACACCTTC. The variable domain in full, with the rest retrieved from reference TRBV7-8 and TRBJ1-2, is GAGVSQSPRYKVAKRGQDVALRCDPISGHVSLFWYQQALGQGPEFLTYFQNEAQLDKSGLPSDRFFAERPEGSVSTLKIQRTQQEDSAVYLCASSLETGHGYTFGSGTRLTVV.

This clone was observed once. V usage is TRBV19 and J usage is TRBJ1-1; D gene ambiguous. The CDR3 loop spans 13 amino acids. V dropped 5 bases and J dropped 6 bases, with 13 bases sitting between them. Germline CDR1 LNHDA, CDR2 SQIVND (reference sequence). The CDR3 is CASSLGSKAEAFF. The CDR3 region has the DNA TGTGCCAGTAGTCTGGGCAGTAAGGCTGAAGCTTTCTTT.

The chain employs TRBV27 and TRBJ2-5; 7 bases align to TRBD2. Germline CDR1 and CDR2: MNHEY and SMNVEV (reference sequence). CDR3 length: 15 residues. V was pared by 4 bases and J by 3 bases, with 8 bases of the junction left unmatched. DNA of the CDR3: TGTGCCAGCAGTTCGGAAGGACTAGGCGAAGAGACCCAGTACTTC. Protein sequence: CASSSEGLGEETQYF.

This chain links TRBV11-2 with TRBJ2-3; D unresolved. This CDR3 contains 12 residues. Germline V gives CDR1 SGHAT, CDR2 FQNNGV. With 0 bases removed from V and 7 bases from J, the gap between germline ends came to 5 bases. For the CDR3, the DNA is TGTGCCAGCAGCTTAGATCATTATACGCAGTATTTT. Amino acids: CASSLDHYTQYF.

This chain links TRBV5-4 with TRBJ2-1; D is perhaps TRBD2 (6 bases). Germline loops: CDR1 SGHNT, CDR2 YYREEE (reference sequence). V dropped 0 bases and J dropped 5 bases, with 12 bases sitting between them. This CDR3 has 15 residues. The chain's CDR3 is CASSLELAGHNEQFF. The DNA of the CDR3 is TGTGCCAGCAGCTTGGAATTGGCGGGACACAATGAGCAGTTCTTC. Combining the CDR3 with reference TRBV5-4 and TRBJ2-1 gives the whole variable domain ETGVTQSPTHLIKTRGQQVTLRCSSQSGHNTVSWYQQALGQGPQFIFQYYREEENGRGNFPPRFSGLQFPNYSSELNVNALELDDSALYLCASSLELAGHNEQFFGPGTRLTVL.

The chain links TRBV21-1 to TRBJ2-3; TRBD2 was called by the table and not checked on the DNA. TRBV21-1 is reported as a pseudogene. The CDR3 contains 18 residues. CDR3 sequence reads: CASSKKRGLASSTDTQYF. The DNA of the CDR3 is TGTGCCAGCAGCAAAAAGCGGGGACTAGCCTCTAGCACAGATACGCAGTATTTT.

In DNA, the CDR3 is TGCGCCAGCAGCCACGGGACAGGGGGGGACACTGAAGCTTTCTTT. Translated: CASSHGTGGDTEAFF. The chain combines TRBV4-1 with TRBJ1-1, with 11 nucleotides matching TRBD1. J lost 3 bases, V lost 3 bases, and 3 bases had no gene match. The length of the CDR3 is 15 residues. Looked up from germline, CDR1 is MGHRA and CDR2 is YSYEKL.

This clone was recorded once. The CDR3 coding sequence is TGTGCCAGCAGCGTTCAGGGATACAACACCGGGGAGCTGTTTTTT. It yields the protein CASSVQGYNTGELFF. V and J are TRBV9 and TRBJ2-2; tentatively, D is TRBD1 (5 bases). V lost 2 bases and J 2 bases, leaving 10 bases between the germline ends. CDR1 is SGDLS, CDR2 YYNGEE, per germline. This CDR3 is 15 amino acids long.

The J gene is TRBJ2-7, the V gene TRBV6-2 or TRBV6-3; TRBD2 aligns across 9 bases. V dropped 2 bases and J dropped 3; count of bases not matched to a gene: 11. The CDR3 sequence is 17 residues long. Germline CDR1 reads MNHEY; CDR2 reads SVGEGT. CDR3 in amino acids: CASSYPRGGRAVYEQYF. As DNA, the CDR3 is TGTGCCAGCAGTTACCCCCGGGGCGGGAGGGCCGTCTACGAGCAGTACTTC.

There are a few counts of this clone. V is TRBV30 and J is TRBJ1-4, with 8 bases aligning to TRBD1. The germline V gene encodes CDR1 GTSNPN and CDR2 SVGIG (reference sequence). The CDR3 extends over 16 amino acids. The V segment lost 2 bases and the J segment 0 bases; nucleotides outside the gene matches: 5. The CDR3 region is CAWSRTGRSTNEKLFF. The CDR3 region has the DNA TGTGCCTGGAGTCGGACAGGGCGATCAACTAATGAAAAACTGTTTTTT. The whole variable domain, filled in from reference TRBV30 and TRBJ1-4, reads SQTIHQWPATLVQPVGSPLSLECTVEGTSNPNLYWYRQAAGRGLQLLFYSVGIGQISSEVPQNLSASRPQDRQFILSSKKLLLSDSGFYLCAWSRTGRSTNEKLFFGSGTQLSVL.

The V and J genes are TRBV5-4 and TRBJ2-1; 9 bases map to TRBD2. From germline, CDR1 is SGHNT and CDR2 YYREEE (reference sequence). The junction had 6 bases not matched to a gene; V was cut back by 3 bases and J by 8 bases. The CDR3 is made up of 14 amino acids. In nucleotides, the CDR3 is TGTGCCAGCAGCTCCGGGACTAGCAGGGATGAGCAGTTCTTC. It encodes CASSSGTSRDEQFF.

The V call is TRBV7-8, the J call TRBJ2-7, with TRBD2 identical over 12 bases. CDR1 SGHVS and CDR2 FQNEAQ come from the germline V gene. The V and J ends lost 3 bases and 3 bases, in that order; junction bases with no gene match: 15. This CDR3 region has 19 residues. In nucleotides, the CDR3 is TGTGCCAGCAGCTTCCATAGACTAGCGGGAGCCTTTTTTTACTACGAGCAGTACTTC. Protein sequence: CASSFHRLAGAFFYYEQYF.

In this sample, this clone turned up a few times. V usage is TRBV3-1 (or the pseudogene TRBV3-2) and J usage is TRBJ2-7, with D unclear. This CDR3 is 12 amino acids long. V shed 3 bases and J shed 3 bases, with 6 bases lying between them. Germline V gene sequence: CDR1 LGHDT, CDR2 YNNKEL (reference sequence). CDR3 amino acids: CASSHGRYEQYF. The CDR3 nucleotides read TGTGCCAGCAGCCATGGGCGCTACGAGCAGTACTTC.

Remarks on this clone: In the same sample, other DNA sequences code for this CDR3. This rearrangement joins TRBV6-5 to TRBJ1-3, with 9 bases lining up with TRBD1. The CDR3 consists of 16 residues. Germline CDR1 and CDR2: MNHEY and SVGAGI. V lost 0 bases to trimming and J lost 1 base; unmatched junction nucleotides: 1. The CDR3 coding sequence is TGTGCCAGCAGTTACTCGACAGGGGGTTCTGGAAACACCATATATTTT. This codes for CASSYSTGGSGNTIYF.

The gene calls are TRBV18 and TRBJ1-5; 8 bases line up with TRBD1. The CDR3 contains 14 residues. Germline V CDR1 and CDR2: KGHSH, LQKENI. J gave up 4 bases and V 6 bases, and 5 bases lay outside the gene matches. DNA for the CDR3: TGTGCCAGCTCCAGGGGGCAGTATAATCAGCCCCAGCATTTT. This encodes CASSRGQYNQPQHF.

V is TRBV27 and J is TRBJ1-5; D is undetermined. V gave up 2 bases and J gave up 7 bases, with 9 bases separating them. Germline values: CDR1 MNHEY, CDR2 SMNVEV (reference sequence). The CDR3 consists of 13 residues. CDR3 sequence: CASSLAMVQPQHF. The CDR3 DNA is TGTGCCAGCAGTTTAGCGATGGTGCAGCCCCAGCATTTT.

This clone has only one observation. The CDR3 DNA follows: TGTGCCAGCACGCGGGGCAGGGAGGGATATAGCAATCAGCCCCAGCATTTT. This gives the protein CASTRGREGYSNQPQHF. This chain connects TRBV2 to TRBJ1-5; tentatively, D is TRBD1 (5 bases). V lost 7 bases and J lost 0, with 19 bases in between. Per the germline V gene, CDR1 is SNHLY and CDR2 is FYNNEI. CDR3 size: 17 residues.

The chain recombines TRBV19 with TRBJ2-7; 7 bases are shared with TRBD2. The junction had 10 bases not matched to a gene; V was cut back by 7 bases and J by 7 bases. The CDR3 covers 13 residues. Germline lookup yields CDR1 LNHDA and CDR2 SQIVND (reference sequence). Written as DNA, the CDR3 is TGTGCCAGTACCCCGACTAGCCGCAGGGAGCAGTACTTC. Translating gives CASTPTSRREQYF.